These 26 T cell receptor beta chains came from one sample sequenced in a study of T cells in localized non-small cell lung cancer. Method: immunoSEQ multiplex PCR; TCRdb's copy keeps in-frame clones and lacks some. The sample has around 2,800 clones; 24% are singletons. The material was lung tumor tissue, obtained before any cancer treatment. The receptors come from a man aged 40 to 75 with stage I lung adenocarcinoma.

This clone turned up a few times. The CDR3 DNA is TGTGCCAGCAGCGTAGGTGGGGACACTGAAGCTTTCTTT. Translation: CASSVGGDTEAFF. This chain uses TRBV9 with TRBJ1-1; no firm D call. Per the germline V gene, CDR1 is SGDLS and CDR2 is YYNGEE. The V and J ends lost 0 bases and 3 bases respectively, with 6 bases between them. The CDR3 is 13 residues long.

This clone was detected many times. The gene calls are TRBV4-1 and TRBJ1-2; D may be TRBD1 (5 bases). Trimming took off 0 bases at V and 4 bases at J, with 27 bases between the two ends. The CDR3 consists of 20 residues. Per germline, CDR1 MGHRA and CDR2 YSYEKL. The CDR3 DNA is TGCGCCAGCAGCCAAGATCGGCCTTTTGTAGTGCAGGGCTCCTTCTATGGCTACACCTTC. Amino acid sequence: CASSQDRPFVVQGSFYGYTF.

The gene calls are TRBV6-8 and TRBJ1-2, with D possibly being TRBD1 (6 bases). Between the trimmed V and J ends, which lost 6 bases and 6 bases, there was a span of 17 bases. Germline CDR1 and CDR2: MNHGY and SAAAGT. This CDR3 has 14 amino acids. CDR3 sequence reads: CASSLEPGANGYTF. The CDR3 DNA reads TGTGCCAGCAGCCTAGAACCAGGGGCCAATGGCTACACCTTC.

CDR3 nucleotides: TGTGCCAGCAGTTACAACGACAGGGTTAGAGTGGGCTACACCTTC. Translated, it gives CASSYNDRVRVGYTF. The genes are TRBV6-8 and TRBJ1-2; 7 nucleotides align to TRBD1. The CDR3 is 15 residues long. The J segment lost 8 bases and the V segment lost 2 bases, leaving 11 bases of the junction unmatched. The V gene's germline CDR1 is MNHGY and CDR2 SAAAGT.

The chain combines TRBV29-1 with TRBJ2-2; 7 positions match TRBD1. Germline V gene sequence: CDR1 SQVTM, CDR2 ANQGSEA. This CDR3 has 14 amino acids. V lost 7 bases to trimming and J lost 4 bases; unmatched junction nucleotides: 9. CDR3 sequence reads: CSATRDRATGELFF. The CDR3 region has the DNA TGCAGCGCGACCCGGGACAGAGCCACCGGGGAGCTGTTTTTT.

This clone came up a few times. The chain recombines TRBV7-6 with TRBJ2-3; TRBD1 matches at 8 bases. The CDR3 is 15 residues long. CDR1 SGHVS and CDR2 FNYEAQ come from the germline V gene. The ends lost 5 bases at V and 2 bases at J; junction bases unmatched: 6. The chain's CDR3 is CASSEQGGYTDTQYF. CDR3 sequence (DNA): TGTGCCAGCAGCGAACAGGGGGGCTACACAGATACGCAGTATTTT.

The count of this clone is one. The chain couples TRBV18 to TRBJ2-1, with 13 bases identical to TRBD2. This CDR3 is 17 amino acids long. V was clipped by 4 bases and J by 8 bases; unmatched bases: 11. CDR1 is KGHSH, CDR2 LQKENI, per germline. CDR3 residues: CASSRGLAGVGGHEQFF. The CDR3 DNA follows: TGTGCCAGCTCACGAGGACTAGCGGGAGTAGGGGGACATGAGCAGTTCTTC.

There are a few counts of this clone. The V and J genes are TRBV6-8 and TRBJ2-2; possibly TRBD1 for D (6 bases). Germline CDR1 reads MNHGY; CDR2 reads SAAAGT. The CDR3 has 14 amino acids. V lost 7 bases to trimming and J lost 3 bases, with 12 bases between them. This chain's CDR3 is CASKLGQYTGELFF. Here the CDR3 DNA reads TGTGCCAGCAAGCTAGGACAGTACACCGGGGAGCTGTTTTTT.

This clone occurred a few times. The chain couples TRBV6-8 to TRBJ2-1, with TRBD2 matching 11 bases. Germline trimming cut 10 bases from V and 0 bases from J; bases unmatched to any gene: 8. This CDR3 contains 16 residues. The germline V gene encodes CDR1 MNHGY and CDR2 SAAAGT. The CDR3 loop is CAIRGLAVSSYNEQFF. CDR3 in DNA: TGTGCCATCCGGGGACTAGCGGTAAGCTCCTACAATGAGCAGTTCTTC.

In this sample, this clone turned up a few times. The chain recombines TRBV6-8 with TRBJ1-1, with 7 bases matching TRBD1. Germline-derived CDR1 and CDR2 are MNHGY and SAAAGT. The CDR3 runs 13 residues. V lost 6 bases to trimming and J lost 4 bases; unmatched junction nucleotides: 5. The DNA for the CDR3 is TGTGCCAGCAGGGGGCCAGGGGGCACTGAAGCTTTCTTT. It specifies CASRGPGGTEAFF.

The rearrangement uses TRBV19 and TRBJ2-5; D may be TRBD1 (7 bases). V lost 5 bases and J 5 bases, leaving 18 bases between the germline ends. The CDR3 loop spans 15 amino acids. Per the germline V gene, CDR1 is LNHDA and CDR2 is SQIVND (reference sequence). The CDR3 loop reads CASSLGHRGGETQYF. The CDR3 DNA sequence: TGTGCCAGTAGTCTGGGGCACAGGGGAGGTGAGACCCAGTACTTC.

This chain uses TRBV9 with TRBJ1-1, with TRBD1 identical over 8 bases. In germline, CDR1 is SGDLS, CDR2 YYNGEE. J gave up 7 bases and V 3 bases, and 8 bases lay outside the gene matches. This CDR3 contains 14 residues. CDR3 amino acids: CASSAQWTGIEAFF. As DNA, the CDR3 is TGTGCCAGCAGCGCCCAGTGGACAGGGATTGAAGCTTTCTTT.

This clone is classed as medium-sized. The chain uses TRBV11-3 and TRBJ2-5, with TRBD2 matching 12 bases. V trimming: 6 bases; J trimming: 5 bases; junction bases outside the gene matches: 10. The CDR3 spans 16 residues. Germline assignment: CDR1 SGHNT and CDR2 YENEEA. Written as DNA, the CDR3 is TGTGCCAGCAGTCAATCTTCGGGACTAGCGGGCGAGACCCAGTACTTC. This codes for CASSQSSGLAGETQYF.

This clone was counted only a few times. The V and J genes are TRBV11-3 and TRBJ1-2, with D perhaps TRBD1 (6 bases). Germline values: CDR1 SGHNT, CDR2 YENEEA. The CDR3 contains 14 residues. The V end was cut by 6 bases, the J end by 7 bases, with 18 bases between. Here the CDR3 reads CASRNGADRFGYTF. CDR3 sequence (DNA): TGTGCCAGCAGAAACGGGGCAGACAGGTTTGGCTACACCTTC. The entire variable domain, with the rest obtained from reference TRBV11-3 and TRBJ1-2, is as follows: EAGVVQSPRYKIIEKKQPVAFWCNPISGHNTLYWYLQNLGQGPELLIRYENEEAVDDSQLPKDRFSAERLKGVDSTLKIQPAELGDSAVYLCASRNGADRFGYTFGSGTRLTVV.

V usage is TRBV6-8 and J usage is TRBJ2-3, with unresolved D. The germline CDR1 and CDR2 sequences are MNHGY and SAAAGT. V was clipped by 0 bases and J by 10 bases, with 17 bases between them. This CDR3 comprises 15 residues. DNA for the CDR3: TGTGCCAGCAGTTACTCTGTAAGCTGGCTAGGCTCGCAGTATTTT. Residues: CASSYSVSWLGSQYF.

The chain couples TRBV10-3 to TRBJ1-1; D may be TRBD1 (5 bases). From germline, CDR1 is ENHRY and CDR2 SYGVKD. With 0 bases removed from V and 11 bases from J, the gap between germline ends came to 13 bases. CDR3 size: 13 residues. In DNA form, the CDR3 reads TGTGCCATCAGTGAGTCGGGGCTCGACTATGCTTTCTTT. Its protein is CAISESGLDYAFF.

The sample holds a few counts of this clone. V gene TRBV12-5 combines with J gene TRBJ1-2; no firm D call. V gave up 7 bases and J gave up 6 bases, with 21 bases separating them. CDR1 is LGHNT and CDR2 is FRNRAP in the germline V gene. This CDR3 region has 15 residues. The DNA of the CDR3 is TGTGCTAGTGCCCTTGCCATGACAAGGGCCCATGGCTACACCTTC. Its protein is CASALAMTRAHGYTF.

The chain recombines TRBV5-1 with TRBJ2-3, with D possibly matching TRBD1 (5 bases). Germline CDR1 is SGHRS and CDR2 is YFSETQ. The CDR3 extends over 15 amino acids. V gave up 3 bases and J gave up 1 base, with 12 bases separating them. CDR3 sequence (DNA): TGCGCCAGCAGCTCCGGGCAGGGCGGCACAGATACGCAGTATTTT. Encoded protein: CASSSGQGGTDTQYF.

This clone was picked up a small number of times. This chain uses TRBV11-3 with TRBJ2-1; unclear D gene. CDR1 is SGHNT and CDR2 is YENEEA in the germline V gene. V lost 1 base and J 0 bases, leaving 10 bases between the germline ends. The CDR3 consists of 16 residues. CDR3 coding DNA: TGTGCCAGCAGCTTAGTTCACCCAACCTCCTACAATGAGCAGTTCTTC. Protein product: CASSLVHPTSYNEQFF.

The rearrangement joins TRBV11-3 to TRBJ1-2; D is unresolved. The germline V gene encodes CDR1 SGHNT and CDR2 YENEEA. V lost 0 bases and J lost 7, with 12 bases in between. The CDR3 runs to 14 residues. The CDR3 loop is CASSLEGRGSGYTF. CDR3 nucleotides: TGTGCCAGCAGCTTAGAAGGTCGAGGGTCTGGCTACACCTTC.

This clone showed up just a few times. An end of the junction differs from the germline gene, which may be a read error. The CDR3 coding sequence is TGTGCCATCAGTCAAGAGCCTGGACTAGCGGGAGCAACAGATACGCAGTATTTT. Its translation is CAISQEPGLAGATDTQYF. This sequence joins TRBV6-8 and TRBJ2-3, with 13 bases lining up with TRBD2. This CDR3 is built from 18 residues. The germline gives CDR1 MNHGY, CDR2 SAAAGT.

This clone turned up a few times. The rearrangement joins TRBV11-3 to TRBJ1-4; no firm D call. V was shortened by 5 bases and J by 6 bases, with 22 bases between the two germline ends. This CDR3 is 17 amino acids long. Germline CDR1 is SGHNT and CDR2 is YENEEA. The CDR3 is CASSLGVGSMVDEKLFF. The CDR3 DNA follows: TGTGCCAGCAGCCTCGGCGTAGGGAGTATGGTCGATGAAAAACTGTTTTTT.

The chain couples TRBV15 to TRBJ2-2; 7 nucleotides line up with TRBD2. The germline V gene has CDR1 LNHNV and CDR2 YYDKDF (reference sequence). With 0 bases clipped from V and 2 bases from J, the junction kept 9 bases outside the gene matches. The CDR3 sequence is 18 residues long. In DNA, the CDR3 is TGTGCCACCAGCAGAGATCGCCCTAGCGGAGCTAACACCGGGGAGCTGTTTTTT. Encoded protein: CATSRDRPSGANTGELFF.

This chain uses TRBV29-1 with TRBJ2-5; 8 nucleotides agree with TRBD2. CDR3 length equals 13 residues. The germline CDR1 and CDR2 sequences are SQVTM and ANQGSEA. Trimming took 1 base from V and 5 from J; bases not matched to a gene: 3. CDR3 protein: CSVEVGGGETQYF. As DNA, the CDR3 is TGCAGCGTTGAAGTAGGCGGGGGGGAGACCCAGTACTTC. Based on the CDR3 plus reference TRBV29-1 and TRBJ2-5, the full variable domain is SAVISQKPSRDICQRGTSLTIQCQVDSQVTMMFWYRQQPGQSLTLIATANQGSEATYESGFVIDKFPISRPNLTFSTLTVSNMSPEDSSIYLCSVEVGGGETQYFGPGTRLLVL.

This clone counts as medium-sized. The V call is TRBV18, the J call TRBJ1-1; D may be TRBD1 (5 bases). Germline V gene sequence: CDR1 KGHSH, CDR2 LQKENI. V was pared by 2 bases and J by 6 bases, with 10 bases between. CDR3 length: 13 amino acids. Written as DNA, the CDR3 is TGTGCCAGCTCACCATCTACAGGTTCTGAAGCTTTCTTT. This sequence encodes CASSPSTGSEAFF.

The gene calls are TRBV6-8 and TRBJ2-7; 9 bases map to TRBD1. There are 14 residues in the CDR3. V shed 5 bases, J shed 4 bases, and the junction held 6 bases outside the gene matches. Germline loops: CDR1 MNHGY, CDR2 SAAAGT. Here the CDR3 reads CASSHGQGHYEQYV. The CDR3 DNA reads as TGTGCCAGCAGTCACGGACAGGGGCATTACGAGCAGTACGTC.